This TCR beta chain was found in a study of CD8 T cells in ankylosing spondylitis. General study points: Disease-linked clones proved CD8+ and comparatively uncommon in peripheral blood. In ankylosing spondylitis patients, matched synovial fluid reportedly showed significant enrichment of disease-linked clones. In ankylosing spondylitis blood, a motif of eight highly homologous TCR beta variants appeared characteristic.

TCRdb reprocessed the 5' RACE reads with MiXCR, giving one entry per CDR3 protein. The sample holds approximately 35,000 distinct CDR3 sequences; 12% to 15% are singletons and the top ten take 35% to 45%. In this sample, this clonotype turned up many times. Its antigen is as yet unknown. The CDR3 sequence is 11 residues long. Trimming took 1 base from V and 7 from J, leaving 6 bases between them. CDR1 is DFQATT, CDR2 SNEGSKA, per germline (reference sequence). The chain couples TRBV20-1 to TRBJ2-3; no clear D. The sequence was obtained from a male donor with ankylosing spondylitis or in good health (not recorded which). Sequenced sample: blood. As DNA, the CDR3 is TGCAGTGCTAGAGGTTCGAATACGCAGTATTTT. Amino acid sequence: CSARGSNTQYF.